The rows below give T cell receptor beta chains drawn from one sample of a study of Graves' ophthalmopathy and Graves' hyperthyroidism. TCRdb reprocessed the multiplex PCR reads with MiXCR, giving one entry per CDR3 protein. In the table there are 350,000 or so distinct CDR3 sequences, about a sixth of which are singletons. Sequenced sample: peripheral blood. These receptors came from an adult man with Graves' ophthalmopathy. Each CDR3 is given with its conserved first and last residue. The order of the fields is clone size, V gene, D gene, J gene, CDR3 protein, CDR3 DNA. The D gene is left open where the match is weak. A clone size is listed for some rows: how often the clone was seen (once, few, many), or a class if it is expanded.

many	TRBV3-1	NA	TRBJ2-7	CASSQGGPAASYEQYF	TGTGCCAGCAGCCAAGGGGGACCAGCGGCCTCCTACGAGCAGTACTTC
many	TRBV7-9	NA	TRBJ1-3	CASRQGSGNTIYF	TGTGCCAGCAGGCAGGGTTCCGGAAACACCATATATTTT
few	TRBV29-1	TRBD1	TRBJ2-2	CSVCPTGAAGELFF	TGCAGCGTTTGCCCGACAGGGGCCGCCGGGGAGCTGTTTTTT
many	TRBV12-3/TRBV12-4	NA	TRBJ1-1	CASSLGSVNTEAFF	TGTGCCAGCAGTTTGGGAAGCGTGAACACTGAAGCTTTCTTT
many	TRBV29-1	NA	TRBJ1-5	CSIHLGGNQPQHF	TGCAGCATCCACCTGGGAGGCAATCAGCCCCAGCATTTT
many	TRBV2	NA	TRBJ1-5	CASSDSYRGNQPQHF	TGTGCCAGCAGTGACTCCTATCGGGGCAATCAGCCCCAGCATTTT
many	TRBV20-1	NA	TRBJ1-1	CSARRIRAGDLPTIMNTEAFF	TGCAGTGCGAGAAGAATTAGGGCAGGGGACCTACCGACGATAATGAACACTGAAGCTTTCTTT
NA	TRBV20-1	NA	TRBJ2-5	CSATTGRETQYF	TGCAGTGCAACGACAGGGAGGGAGACCCAGTACTTC
many	TRBV20-1	TRBD1	TRBJ1-6	CSAIVRDSNSPLHF	TGCAGTGCTATCGTACGGGACAGTAATTCACCCCTCCACTTT
many	TRBV12-3/TRBV12-4	NA	TRBJ1-1	CASSREIWGGRNTEAFF	TGTGCCAGCAGTCGCGAAATATGGGGGGGTAGGAACACTGAAGCTTTCTTT
many	TRBV5-1	NA	TRBJ1-2	CASSFDTGGYTF	TGCGCCAGCAGCTTTGATACAGGGGGCTACACCTTC
NA	TRBV28	NA	TRBJ2-2	CASSSNNLAPNTGELFF	TGTGCCAGCAGTTCCAATAACCTAGCGCCGAACACCGGGGAGCTGTTTTTT
many	TRBV15	TRBD1	TRBJ1-5	CATSNGGQSNQPQHF	TGTGCCACCAGCAATGGGGGACAGAGCAATCAGCCCCAGCATTTT
many	TRBV14	NA	TRBJ1-6	CASSQVGGANSPLHF	TGTGCCAGCAGCCAAGTAGGAGGGGCGAATTCACCCCTCCACTTT
many	TRBV19	NA	TRBJ2-2	CASSPETMRPGELFF	TGTGCCAGTAGCCCCGAGACAATGAGGCCCGGGGAGCTGTTTTTT
many	TRBV19	TRBD1	TRBJ2-6	CASSIAGQGASGANVLTF	TGTGCCAGTAGTATAGCCGGACAGGGGGCGTCTGGGGCCAACGTCCTGACTTTC
many	TRBV7-2	NA	TRBJ2-7	CASSSLGTDEQYF	TGTGCCAGCAGCTCACTCGGGACGGACGAGCAGTACTTC
many	TRBV6-4	TRBD2	TRBJ2-7	CASSRGGNPGHIYEQYF	TGTGCCAGCAGTCGGGGGGGCAATCCCGGACATATCTACGAGCAGTACTTC
NA	TRBV18	NA	TRBJ1-1	CASSPRDTMNTEAFF	TGTGCCAGCTCACCCCGGGACACTATGAACACTGAAGCTTTCTTT
many	TRBV19	TRBD2	TRBJ2-2	CASSTLGLAGELFF	TGTGCCAGTAGTACCCTAGGACTAGCCGGGGAGCTGTTTTTT
many	TRBV6-1	NA	TRBJ1-5	CASSLTSYSNQPQHF	TGTGCCAGCAGTCTTACATCTTATAGCAATCAGCCCCAGCATTTT
few	TRBV6-1	NA	TRBJ2-7	CASSEAVQGGEQYF	TGTGCCAGCAGTGAAGCGGTACAGGGAGGCGAGCAGTACTTC
many	TRBV12-3/TRBV12-4	TRBD1	TRBJ2-7	CASSRTGDRYEQYF	TGTGCCAGCAGTCGTACAGGGGATCGGTACGAGCAGTACTTC
many	TRBV2	NA	TRBJ2-5	CAIGTDPSETQYF	TGTGCCATCGGGACTGACCCCTCGGAGACCCAGTACTTC
many	TRBV7-8	TRBD2	TRBJ2-7	CASSFLSLAGGIDEQYF	TGTGCCAGCAGCTTCCTATCCCTAGCGGGGGGAATCGATGAGCAGTACTTC
NA	TRBV28	TRBD1	TRBJ2-5	CASSFQTGDMETQYF	TGTGCCAGCAGTTTCCAGACAGGGGATATGGAGACCCAGTACTTC
many	TRBV6-2/TRBV6-3	NA	TRBJ2-7	CASSQRYRFEQYF	TGTGCCAGCAGCCAACGCTACCGGTTCGAGCAGTACTTC
many	TRBV15	NA	TRBJ1-5	CATSRDRSQFSGAYSNQPQHF	TGTGCCACCAGCAGAGATCGCAGTCAGTTCTCAGGGGCATATAGCAATCAGCCCCAGCATTTT
many	TRBV12-3/TRBV12-4	NA	TRBJ1-5	CASSSYSSNQPQHF	TGTGCCAGCAGTTCGTACAGCAGCAATCAGCCCCAGCATTTT
many	TRBV4-1	TRBD1	TRBJ1-1	CASSQTGQGNTEAFF	TGCGCCAGCAGCCAGACTGGACAGGGGAACACTGAAGCTTTCTTT
many	TRBV19	TRBD1	TRBJ1-1	CASSIQGTGPNTEAFF	TGTGCCAGTAGTATACAAGGGACAGGACCGAACACTGAAGCTTTCTTT
NA	TRBV12-3/TRBV12-4	NA	TRBJ2-5	CASSYRTAGGRETQYF	TGTGCCAGCAGTTACCGAACAGCAGGGGGGCGGGAGACCCAGTACTTC
many	TRBV11-2	NA	TRBJ2-7	CASSSGPDPYEQYF	TGTGCCAGCAGCTCGGGACCAGATCCTTACGAGCAGTACTTC
many	TRBV19	TRBD1	TRBJ1-1	CASSIPGQGAEAFF	TGTGCCAGTAGTATACCGGGACAGGGGGCTGAAGCTTTCTTT
many	TRBV9	NA	TRBJ2-6	CASSVAGTGANVLTF	TGTGCCAGCAGCGTAGCAGGGACTGGGGCCAACGTCCTGACTTTC
many	TRBV20-1	TRBD1	TRBJ2-5	CSAMQGEETQYF	TGCAGTGCTATGCAGGGGGAAGAGACCCAGTACTTC
many	TRBV28	TRBD1	TRBJ1-5	CASRRQGAGNQPQHF	TGTGCCAGCAGGCGACAGGGGGCAGGCAATCAGCCCCAGCATTTT
many	TRBV12-3/TRBV12-4	TRBD1	TRBJ2-7	CASSLMFGTGGEQYF	TGTGCCAGCAGTTTAATGTTCGGGACAGGGGGCGAGCAGTACTTC
many	TRBV27	NA	TRBJ1-1	CASSFLGRDTEAFF	TGTGCCAGCAGTTTTCTTGGTCGGGACACTGAAGCTTTCTTT
many	TRBV4-2	TRBD2	TRBJ2-1	CASSQDGVAGSSYNEQFF	TGTGCCAGCAGCCAAGACGGTGTAGCGGGCAGCTCCTACAATGAGCAGTTCTTC
many	TRBV5-6	NA	TRBJ2-5	CASSYPTGSETQYF	TGTGCCAGCAGCTACCCCACAGGGTCAGAGACCCAGTACTTC
many	TRBV11-2	NA	TRBJ2-5	CASSLRIGGRGAQETQYF	TGTGCCAGCAGCTTACGGATCGGGGGACGGGGGGCCCAAGAGACCCAGTACTTC
many	TRBV20-1	NA	TRBJ1-1	CSARDNTQGRGTEAFF	TGCAGTGCTAGAGACAATACCCAGGGGAGAGGTACTGAAGCTTTCTTT
many	TRBV20-1	NA	TRBJ1-1	CRFLSTEAFF	TGCAGATTTTTGAGCACTGAAGCTTTCTTT
NA	TRBV6-1	NA	TRBJ1-5	CASNSYNQPQHF	TGTGCCAGCAACAGCTACAATCAGCCCCAGCATTTT
few	TRBV24-1	NA	TRBJ1-2	CATSGDGVYGYTF	TGTGCCACCAGCGGGGACGGCGTCTATGGCTACACCTTC
many	TRBV28	TRBD1	TRBJ2-6	CASSSTSTGRRSGANVLTF	TGTGCCAGCAGTTCGACCTCGACAGGGAGAAGGTCTGGGGCCAACGTCCTGACTTTC
many	TRBV20-1	NA	TRBJ2-6	CSAPQTDSGANVLTF	TGCAGTGCTCCCCAGACAGACTCTGGGGCCAACGTCCTGACTTTC
many	TRBV6-1	TRBD1	TRBJ2-7	CASSEGQGGSYEQYF	TGTGCCAGCAGCGAGGGACAGGGAGGGTCCTACGAGCAGTACTTC
many	TRBV7-2	NA	TRBJ2-7	CASSLIGASYEQYF	TGTGCCAGCAGCTTAATCGGAGCCTCCTACGAGCAGTACTTC
many	TRBV29-1	NA	TRBJ1-1	CSVERMQGMNTEAFF	TGCAGCGTTGAAAGGATGCAGGGGATGAACACTGAAGCTTTCTTT
many	TRBV29-1	NA	TRBJ1-1	CSVGLRNGNTEAFF	TGCAGCGTTGGGCTCCGGAACGGGAACACTGAAGCTTTCTTT
NA	TRBV12-3/TRBV12-4	NA	TRBJ1-2	CASSSSPRQSGYTF	TGTGCCAGCAGTTCCTCCCCACGACAGAGCGGCTACACCTTC
many	TRBV7-9	NA	TRBJ1-1	CASSLGVGPTEAFF	TGTGCCAGCAGCTTAGGAGTCGGTCCCACTGAAGCTTTCTTT
many	TRBV20-1	NA	TRBJ1-5	CSATLARGASNQPQHF	TGCAGTGCTACCCTAGCTCGGGGGGCCAGCAATCAGCCCCAGCATTTT
NA	TRBV6-1	NA	TRBJ1-2	CASIPDGGGYTF	TGTGCCAGCATTCCGGACGGAGGAGGCTACACCTTC
many	TRBV11-2	TRBD2	TRBJ2-3	CASSLGAGLATDTQYF	TGTGCCAGCAGCTTAGGAGCCGGACTAGCGACGGATACGCAGTATTTT